These 2 T cell receptor beta chains came from one sample sequenced in a study of neurological immune-mediated disorders. TCRdb fed the 5' RACE reads into MiXCR, producing one record per CDR3 protein. The repertoire consists of approximately 29,000 distinct CDR3 sequences, with around 10% occurring once and the leading ten covering less than 9.5%. Specimen: PBMCs. The receptor source for this set is a man in his sixties in good health.

This clonotype was seen many times. The rearrangement joins TRBV20-1 to TRBJ2-1, with 8 nucleotides matching TRBD2. J gave up 7 bases and V 3 bases, and 11 bases lay outside the gene matches. Germline V gene lookup returns CDR1 DFQATT and CDR2 SNEGSKA (reference sequence). The CDR3 has 15 residues. CDR3 residues: CSASTERELGNEQFF. In nucleotides, the CDR3 is TGCAGTGCTAGTACCGAGCGGGAGTTAGGGAATGAGCAGTTCTTC.

This clonotype was detected ten times or more. Here the CDR3 reads CASSGSGGALGELFF. The CDR3 DNA sequence: TGTGCCAGCAGCGGTAGCGGGGGGGCCCTCGGGGAGCTGTTTTTT. The chain has TRBV12-3 or TRBV12-4 and TRBJ2-2; 11 bases line up with TRBD2. This CDR3 is 15 amino acids long. Losses at the gene ends were 6 bases for V and 7 bases for J; bases not matched to a gene: 7.